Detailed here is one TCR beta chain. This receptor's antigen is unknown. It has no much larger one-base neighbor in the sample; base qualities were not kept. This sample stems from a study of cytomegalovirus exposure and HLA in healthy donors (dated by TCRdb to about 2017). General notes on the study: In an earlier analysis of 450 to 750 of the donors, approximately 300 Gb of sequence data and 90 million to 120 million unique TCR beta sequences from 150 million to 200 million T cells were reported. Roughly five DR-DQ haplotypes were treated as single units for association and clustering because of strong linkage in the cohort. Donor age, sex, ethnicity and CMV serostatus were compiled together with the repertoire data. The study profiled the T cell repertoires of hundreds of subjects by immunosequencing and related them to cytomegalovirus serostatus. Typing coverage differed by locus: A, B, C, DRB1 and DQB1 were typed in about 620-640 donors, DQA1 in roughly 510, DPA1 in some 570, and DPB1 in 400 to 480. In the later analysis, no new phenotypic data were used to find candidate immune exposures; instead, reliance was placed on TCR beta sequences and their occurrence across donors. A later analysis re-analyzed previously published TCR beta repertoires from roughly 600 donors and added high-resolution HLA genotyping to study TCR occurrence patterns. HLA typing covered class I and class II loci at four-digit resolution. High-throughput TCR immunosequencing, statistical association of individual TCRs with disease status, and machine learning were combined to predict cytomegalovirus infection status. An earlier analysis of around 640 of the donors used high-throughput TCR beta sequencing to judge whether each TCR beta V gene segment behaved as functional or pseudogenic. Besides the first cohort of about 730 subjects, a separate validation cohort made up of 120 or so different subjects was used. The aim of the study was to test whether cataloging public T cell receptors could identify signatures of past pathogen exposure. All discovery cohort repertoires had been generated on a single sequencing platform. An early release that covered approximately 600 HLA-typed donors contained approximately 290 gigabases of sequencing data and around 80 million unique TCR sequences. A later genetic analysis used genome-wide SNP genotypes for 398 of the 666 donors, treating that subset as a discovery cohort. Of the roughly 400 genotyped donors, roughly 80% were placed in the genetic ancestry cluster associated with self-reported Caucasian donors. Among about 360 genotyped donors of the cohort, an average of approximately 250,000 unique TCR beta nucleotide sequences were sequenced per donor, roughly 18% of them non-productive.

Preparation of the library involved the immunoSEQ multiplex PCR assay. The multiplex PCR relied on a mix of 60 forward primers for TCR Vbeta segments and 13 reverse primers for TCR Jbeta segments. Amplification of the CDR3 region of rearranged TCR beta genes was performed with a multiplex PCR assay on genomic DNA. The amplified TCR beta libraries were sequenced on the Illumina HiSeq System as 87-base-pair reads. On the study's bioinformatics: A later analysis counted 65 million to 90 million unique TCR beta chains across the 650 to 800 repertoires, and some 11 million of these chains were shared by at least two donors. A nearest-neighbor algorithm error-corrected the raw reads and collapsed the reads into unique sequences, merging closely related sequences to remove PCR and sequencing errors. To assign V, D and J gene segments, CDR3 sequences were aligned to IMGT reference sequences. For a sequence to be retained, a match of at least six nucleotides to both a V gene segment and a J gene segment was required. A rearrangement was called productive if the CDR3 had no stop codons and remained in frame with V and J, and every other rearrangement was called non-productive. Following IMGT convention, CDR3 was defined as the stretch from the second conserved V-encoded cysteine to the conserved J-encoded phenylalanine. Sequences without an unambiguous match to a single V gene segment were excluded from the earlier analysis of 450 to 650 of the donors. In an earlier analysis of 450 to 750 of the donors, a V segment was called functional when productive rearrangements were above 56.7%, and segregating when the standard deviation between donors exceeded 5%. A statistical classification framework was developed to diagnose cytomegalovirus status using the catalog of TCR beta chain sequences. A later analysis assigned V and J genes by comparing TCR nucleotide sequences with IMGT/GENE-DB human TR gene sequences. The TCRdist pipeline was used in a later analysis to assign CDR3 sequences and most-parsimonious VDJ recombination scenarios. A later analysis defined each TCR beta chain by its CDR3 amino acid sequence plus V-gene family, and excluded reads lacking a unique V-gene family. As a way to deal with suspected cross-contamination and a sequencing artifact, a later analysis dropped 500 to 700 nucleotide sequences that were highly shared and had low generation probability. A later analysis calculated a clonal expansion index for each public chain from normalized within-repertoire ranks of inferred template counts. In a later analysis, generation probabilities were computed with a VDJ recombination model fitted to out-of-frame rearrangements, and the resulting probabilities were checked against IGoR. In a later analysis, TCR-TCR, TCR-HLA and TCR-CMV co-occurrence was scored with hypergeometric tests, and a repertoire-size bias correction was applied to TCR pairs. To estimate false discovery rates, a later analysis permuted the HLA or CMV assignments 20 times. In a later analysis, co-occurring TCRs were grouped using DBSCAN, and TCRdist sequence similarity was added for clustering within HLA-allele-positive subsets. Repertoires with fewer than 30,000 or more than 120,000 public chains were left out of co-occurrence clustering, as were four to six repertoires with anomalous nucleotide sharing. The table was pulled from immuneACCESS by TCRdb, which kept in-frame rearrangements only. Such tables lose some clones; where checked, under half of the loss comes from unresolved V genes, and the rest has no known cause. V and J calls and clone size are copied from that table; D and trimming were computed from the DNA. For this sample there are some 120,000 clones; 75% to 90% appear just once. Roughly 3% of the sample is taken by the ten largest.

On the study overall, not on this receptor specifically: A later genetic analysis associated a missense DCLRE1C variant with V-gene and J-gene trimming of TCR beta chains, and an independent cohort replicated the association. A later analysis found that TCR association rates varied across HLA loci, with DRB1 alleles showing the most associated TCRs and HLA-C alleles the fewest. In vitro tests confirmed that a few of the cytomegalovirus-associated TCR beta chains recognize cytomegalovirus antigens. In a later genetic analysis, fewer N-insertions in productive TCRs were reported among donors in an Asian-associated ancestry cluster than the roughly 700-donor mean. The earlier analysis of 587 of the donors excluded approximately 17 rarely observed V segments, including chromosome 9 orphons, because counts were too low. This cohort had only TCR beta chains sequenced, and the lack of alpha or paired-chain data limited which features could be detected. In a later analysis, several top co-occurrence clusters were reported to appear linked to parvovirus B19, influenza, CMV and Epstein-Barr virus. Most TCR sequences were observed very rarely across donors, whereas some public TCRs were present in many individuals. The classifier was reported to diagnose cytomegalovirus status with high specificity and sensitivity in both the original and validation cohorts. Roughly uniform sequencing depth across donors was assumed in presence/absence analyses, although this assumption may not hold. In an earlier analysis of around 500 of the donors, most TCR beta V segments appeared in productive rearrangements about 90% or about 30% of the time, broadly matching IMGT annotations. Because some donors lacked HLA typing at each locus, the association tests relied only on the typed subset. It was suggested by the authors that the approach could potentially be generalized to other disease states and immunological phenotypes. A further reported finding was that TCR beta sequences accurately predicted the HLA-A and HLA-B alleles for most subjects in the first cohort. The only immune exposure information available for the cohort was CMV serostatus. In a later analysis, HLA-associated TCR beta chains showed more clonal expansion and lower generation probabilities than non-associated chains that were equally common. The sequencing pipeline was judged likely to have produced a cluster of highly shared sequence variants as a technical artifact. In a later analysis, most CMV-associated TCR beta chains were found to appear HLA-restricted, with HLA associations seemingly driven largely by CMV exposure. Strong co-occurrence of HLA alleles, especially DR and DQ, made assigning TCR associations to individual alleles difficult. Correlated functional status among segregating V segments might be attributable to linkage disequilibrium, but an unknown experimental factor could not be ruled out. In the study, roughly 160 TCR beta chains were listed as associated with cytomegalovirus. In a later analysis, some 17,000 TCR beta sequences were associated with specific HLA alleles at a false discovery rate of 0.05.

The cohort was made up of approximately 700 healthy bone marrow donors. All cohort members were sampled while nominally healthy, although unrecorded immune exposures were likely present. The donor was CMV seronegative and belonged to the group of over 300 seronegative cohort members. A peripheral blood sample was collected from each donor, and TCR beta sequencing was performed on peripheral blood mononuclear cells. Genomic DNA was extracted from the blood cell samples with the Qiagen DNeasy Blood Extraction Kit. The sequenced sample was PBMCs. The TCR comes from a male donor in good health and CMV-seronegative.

The CDR3 reads as follows: CASSLIFGGPTRETQYF. The DNA reads as follows: TGTGCCAGCAGCTTAATTTTCGGAGGGCCCACCCGAGAGACCCAGTACTTC. The chain is assembled from TRBV7-2 and TRBJ2-5; perhaps TRBD2 is the D gene, with 6 bases matching. CDR1 and CDR2, looked up from the germline V gene, are SGHTA and FQGNSA. The CDR3, cysteine through phenylalanine, is 17 amino acids long. The DNA shown is the 51-base CDR3, in frame from base 1. V loses 2 bases of germline sequence and J loses 4 bases, and the interval between the two ends is 20 bases. Supplemented by the reference TRBV7-2 and TRBJ2-5 proteins around the CDR3, the complete variable domain is GAGVSQSPSNKVTEKGKDVELRCDPISGHTALYWYRQSLGQGLEFLIYFQGNSAPDKSGLPSDRFSAERTGGSVSTLTIQRTQQEDSAVYLCASSLIFGGPTRETQYFGPGTRLLVL.